This T cell receptor (beta chain) was identified during a study of T cells in Graves' hyperthyroidism and ophthalmopathy. Overall study results and limits: Researchers found most expanded thyroid clonotypes above 0.001 in blood as well.

Researchers took RNA transcripts and amplified the TCR beta CDR3 regions from them. An initial round of RT-PCR targeting the TCR CDR3 relied on the HTBI primer set. TCRdb re-called the multiplex PCR reads through MiXCR, storing one row per CDR3 protein. The sample carries about 410,000 distinct CDR3 sequences, about 15% recorded once. The CDR3 sequence is 14 residues long. Germline CDR1 SGHRS, CDR2 YFSETQ. V dropped 0 bases and J dropped 2 bases, with 9 bases sitting between them. This clonotype was observed at least ten times. Its antigen is undetermined. The origin of this receptor is a man between 18 and 35 years old with Graves' ophthalmopathy. The sequencing sample was made of blood. This chain uses TRBV5-1 with TRBJ2-7, with D unresolved. DNA for the CDR3: TGCGCCAGCAGCTTGGATTACAGCCCCTACGAGCAGTACTTC. Its translation: CASSLDYSPYEQYF. The whole variable domain, filled in from reference TRBV5-1 and TRBJ2-7, reads KAGVTQTPRYLIKTRGQQVTLSCSPISGHRSVSWYQQTPGQGLQFLFEYFSETQRNKGNFPGRFSGRQFSNSRSEMNVSTLELGDSALYLCASSLDYSPYEQYFGPGTRLTVT.